Listed below are T cell receptor beta chains from one sample, sequenced in a study of cytomegalovirus exposure and HLA in healthy donors. The method was immunoSEQ multiplex PCR; TCRdb's version includes in-frame clones alone and lacks a portion of them. The data contain some 150,000 clones, 50% to 75% of them singletons. Sequenced material: PBMCs. The receptor source for this set is a woman younger than 45 in good health and CMV-seropositive. The CDR3 runs from the conserved cysteine through the conserved F or W. D genes are given only for firm matches.

v_gene	d_gene	j_gene	CDR3aa
TRBV29-1	-	TRBJ1-1	CSVVSYTEAFF
TRBV2	-	TRBJ1-2	CASSGAQNYGYTF
TRBV4-1	-	TRBJ2-1	CASSQDQGRNDDEQFF
TRBV6-1	-	TRBJ1-6	CASSEWGGSNSPLHF
TRBV19	-	TRBJ2-3	CASSILSGTQYF
TRBV5-1	-	TRBJ2-3	CASSPLAGTDTQYF
TRBV11-2	TRBD2	TRBJ2-3	CASSQTSGSVDTQYF
TRBV4-1	-	TRBJ2-1	CASSQPLGLNNEQFF
TRBV6-1	TRBD1	TRBJ2-7	CASNDRGGAYEQYF
TRBV29-1	TRBD2	TRBJ2-7	CSVSGRLMYEQYF
TRBV25-1	-	TRBJ1-2	CASSSQSRGTDLVTF
TRBV28	-	TRBJ2-5	CASSFQPGSGQETQYF
TRBV4-2	-	TRBJ1-4	CASSQTEGWLFF
TRBV9	-	TRBJ1-4	CASSSHGGTKGEKLFF
TRBV9	-	TRBJ2-2	CASSVEGLLNTGELFF
TRBV4-1	TRBD2	TRBJ2-6	CASSRGSLAGNSGANVLTF
TRBV10-2	TRBD1	TRBJ1-2	CASSEADRVDGYTF
TRBV2	-	TRBJ2-7	CASFGGGSVDEQYF
TRBV27	-	TRBJ2-7	CASSSPLRGYEQYF
TRBV29-1	TRBD1	TRBJ2-5	CSVRTGKHQETQYF
TRBV4-2	TRBD2	TRBJ2-1	CASSRRLAGDFNEQFF
TRBV19	-	TRBJ2-7	CASSPLGGDPYEQYF
TRBV7-2	-	TRBJ2-7	CASSLPGLFEQYF
TRBV19	-	TRBJ1-1	CASSIGGGTEAFF
TRBV4-2	-	TRBJ1-4	CASSQERGGANEKLFF
TRBV5-1	TRBD2	TRBJ2-7	CASSLLAGGKTYPYEQYF
TRBV9	-	TRBJ2-3	CASSVSGGTDTQYF
TRBV2	TRBD1	-	CASRGDRNSYEQYF
TRBV6-5	-	TRBJ1-3	CASSYQESSGNTIYF
TRBV5-6	TRBD1	TRBJ1-4	CASSRGQGVEKLFF
TRBV7-2	TRBD2	TRBJ2-3	CASSRGLEAFAQYF
TRBV10-3	-	TRBJ2-7	CALSGEASPYEQYF
TRBV2	-	TRBJ2-3	CASQSDTQYF
TRBV4-1	TRBD2	TRBJ2-5	CASSQEATSGMEETQYF
TRBV5-4	-	-	CASSPDSGAYEQYF
TRBV2	-	TRBJ2-5	CASSDYKETQYF
TRBV19	TRBD2	TRBJ2-1	CASSTQPTSGPHNEQFF
TRBV7-9	TRBD1	TRBJ2-7	CASSSRQGASSYEQYF
TRBV27	-	TRBJ1-3	CASSRTGPGNTIYF
TRBV9	-	TRBJ1-2	CASSPVGGPYYGYTF